The following is a TCR beta chain sequence with its context. The germline CDR1 and CDR2 sequences are SQVTM and ANQGSEA. CDR3 size: 12 residues. V dropped 3 bases and J dropped 2 bases, with 8 bases sitting between them. This entry comes from a study of blood T cell repertoires in COVID-19. Study-wide background: From the United States, Italy and Spain came samples of acute and convalescent COVID-19.

Sequenced by immunoSEQ multiplex PCR; TCRdb stores in-frame clones only, minus some. The sample has fewer than 50,000 clones, around 79% seen once. What was sequenced was peripheral blood. The clonotype was recovered from a human donor in a cohort sampled during active COVID-19. The J gene is TRBJ2-7, the V gene TRBV29-1; D perhaps matches TRBD2 (5 bases). CDR3: CSVDGDAYEQYF. Here the CDR3 DNA reads TGCAGCGTTGACGGGGATGCCTACGAGCAGTACTTC.